These 8 T cell receptor beta chains came from one sample sequenced in a study of T cell clones after liver transplantation. This table comes from immunoSEQ multiplex PCR, and its TCRdb copy is limited to in-frame clones, with some not included. The sample gives 55,000 to 75,000 clones, approximately 70% of which show up once; over 2.5% is in the top ten. The sequencing here drew on CD4+ T cells from blood, taken at the 15-month timepoint. These receptors all stem from a human patient who received a liver transplant. Some T cells may originate from the graft donor.

This chain connects TRBV6-1 to TRBJ2-4; 7 bases match TRBD1. Germline CDR1 MNHNS, CDR2 SASEGT. This CDR3 is 15 amino acids long. Trimming took 0 bases from V and 8 from J; bases not matched to a gene: 7. The CDR3 here is CASSEASDRADIQYF. For the CDR3, the DNA is TGTGCCAGCAGTGAAGCATCCGACAGGGCTGACATTCAGTACTTC.

The chain couples TRBV5-5 to TRBJ1-5; unclear D gene. The germline CDR1 and CDR2 sequences are SGHKS and YYEKEE (reference sequence). There are 13 residues in the CDR3. Deletions cut 2 bases from V and 5 bases from J, with 8 bases between. CDR3 region: CASSFDFDQPQHF. CDR3 bases: TGTGCCAGCAGCTTTGATTTCGATCAGCCCCAGCATTTT.

The chain couples TRBV5-1 to TRBJ2-3; D may correspond to TRBD1 or TRBD2 (5 bases each). The CDR3 is made up of 15 amino acids. V was cut by 0 bases and J by 1 base, with 9 bases left in between. Germline lookup yields CDR1 SGHRS and CDR2 YFSETQ. CDR3 bases: TGCGCCAGCAGCTTGGGTGGGGACCGCACAGATACGCAGTATTTT. This sequence encodes CASSLGGDRTDTQYF. Variable domain in full (rest from reference TRBV5-1 and TRBJ2-3): KAGVTQTPRYLIKTRGQQVTLSCSPISGHRSVSWYQQTPGQGLQFLFEYFSETQRNKGNFPGRFSGRQFSNSRSEMNVSTLELGDSALYLCASSLGGDRTDTQYFGPGTRLTVL.

This clone was observed a single time. This chain connects TRBV30 to TRBJ2-3; TRBD2 matches 10 bases. The trim removed 0 bases at V and 5 bases at J, leaving 8 bases unmatched. This CDR3 has 16 amino acids. The germline CDR1 and CDR2 sequences are GTSNPN and SVGIG (reference sequence). For the CDR3, the DNA is TGTGCCTGGAGTGTATCCGTAGCGGGAGGCGGAGATACGCAGTATTTT. This translates into CAWSVSVAGGGDTQYF.

The chain has TRBV28 and TRBJ1-5; the match to TRBD1 covers 8 bases. The CDR3 is made up of 14 amino acids. V was clipped by 4 bases and J by 5 bases; unmatched bases: 4. Germline V CDR1 and CDR2: MDHEN, SYDVKM. DNA for the CDR3: TGTGCCAGCAGTTCAGGACAGGGAGATCAGCCCCAGCATTTT. This translates into CASSSGQGDQPQHF.

The chain carries TRBV7-6 and TRBJ2-3; 10 nucleotides align to TRBD2. V shed 2 bases, J shed 3 bases, and the junction held 11 bases outside the gene matches. Looked up from germline, CDR1 is SGHVS and CDR2 is FNYEAQ. The CDR3 length is 18 residues. The CDR3 is CASSLWERGGLLTDTQYF. In DNA form, the CDR3 reads TGTGCCAGCAGCTTATGGGAGCGGGGGGGCCTGTTGACAGATACGCAGTATTTT.

V gene TRBV6-5 combines with J gene TRBJ1-2; D gene uncertain. The CDR3 is 14 residues long. Trimming pared 0 bases from V and 2 bases from J, leaving 7 bases between. In germline, CDR1 is MNHEY, CDR2 SVGAGI. The CDR3 coding sequence is TGTGCCAGCAGTTACTCGAGCAGGAACTATGGCTACACCTTC. Its protein is CASSYSSRNYGYTF.

This clone was detected only a few times. This sequence joins TRBV7-2 and TRBJ2-5; TRBD1 agrees at 9 bases. The CDR3 runs to 17 residues. The J segment lost 3 bases and the V segment lost 5 bases, leaving 13 bases of the junction unmatched. Germline CDR1 and CDR2: SGHTA and FQGNSA. The CDR3 DNA reads as TGTGCCAGCAGCAGGGACCGGGACAGGGTCTGGGAAGAGACCCAGTACTTC. As protein: CASSRDRDRVWEETQYF.